This entry describes one T cell receptor (beta chain). This sample is drawn from a study of blood T cell repertoires in COVID-19. The repertoire was sequenced with immunoSEQ multiplex PCR; TCRdb's copy has only in-frame clones and lacks some. The repertoire consists of approximately 140,000 clones, with about 80% occurring once and the leading ten covering about 2%. The V and J ends lost 7 bases and 8 bases, in that order; junction bases with no gene match: 12. CDR1 MRHNA and CDR2 SNTAGT come from the germline V gene. CDR3 length: 15 amino acids. The receptor comes from a man between 65 and 85 years old with acute or convalescent COVID-19. Specimen: peripheral blood. The chain is built from TRBV6-4 and TRBJ1-4; 8 bases fit TRBD1. The CDR3 DNA follows: TGTGCCAGCATTCTGGACAGGGATCGTTGGGAAAAACTGTTTTTT. Translated: CASILDRDRWEKLFF.